Listed here are 24 T cell receptor beta chains from one sample, sequenced in a study of blood T cell repertoires in COVID-19. Using immunoSEQ multiplex PCR, the repertoire was profiled, and TCRdb retains in-frame clones only, with some absent. The sample holds about 160,000 clones, 89% seen once. Sequencing input: peripheral blood. The receptors originated from a man aged 55-75 years with acute or convalescent COVID-19.

Of note for this clone: The sample contains more than one DNA sequence encoding this CDR3. The chain joins TRBV4-1 to TRBJ1-3; weak D call: TRBD1 (5 bases). Germline V gene sequence: CDR1 MGHRA, CDR2 YSYEKL. The V end lost 4 bases, the J end lost 1 base, and 8 bases lay between the germline ends. This CDR3 region has 14 residues. The CDR3 coding sequence is TGCGCCAGCAGCCCCGGGGGGTCTGGAAACACCATATATTTT. Protein sequence: CASSPGGSGNTIYF.

The genes are TRBV5-8 and TRBJ1-2; a weak D match, TRBD1 (6 bases). Deletions cut 3 bases from V and 2 bases from J, with 17 bases between. The length of the CDR3 is 16 residues. Germline assignment: CDR1 SGHTS and CDR2 YDEGEE. CDR3 protein: CASSSTRTVGNYGYTF. The CDR3 bases are TGTGCCAGCAGCTCCACCCGGACAGTTGGCAACTATGGCTACACCTTC.

The V call is TRBV10-3, the J call TRBJ1-2; no firm D call. CDR1 ENHRY and CDR2 SYGVKD come from the germline V gene. The CDR3 spans 12 residues. Trimming shortened V by 4 bases and J by 0 bases, and 3 bases separated the two germline ends. CDR3 DNA sequence: TGTGCCATCAGTGTATCTAACTATGGCTACACCTTC. This gives the protein CAISVSNYGYTF.

As regards this clone: The same CDR3 also results from other DNA sequences found in this sample. The chain couples TRBV6-5 to TRBJ2-5, with a tentative D call TRBD2 (5 bases). Trimming removed 6 bases at V and 3 bases at J, with 11 bases between. The V gene's germline CDR1 is MNHEY and CDR2 SVGAGI. The CDR3 loop spans 13 amino acids. This CDR3 reads CASSRTGKETQYF. As DNA, the CDR3 is TGTGCCAGCAGCCGGACTGGAAAAGAGACCCAGTACTTC.

The genes are TRBV7-2 and TRBJ2-1; TRBD2 matches at 10 bases. The CDR3 is made up of 19 amino acids. Germline V CDR1 and CDR2: SGHTA, FQGNSA. V dropped 4 bases and J dropped 0; count of bases not matched to a gene: 12. CDR3 in DNA: TGTGCCAGCAGCTCCCGAGCGGGGGGGGCTATAAGCTCCTACAATGAGCAGTTCTTC. Its protein product is CASSSRAGGAISSYNEQFF.

This clone turned up a few times. The chain is built from TRBV4-1 and TRBJ2-7; 7 bases are a match to TRBD2. Germline loops: CDR1 MGHRA, CDR2 YSYEKL. J was trimmed by 5 bases and V by 4 bases; bases with no gene match: 11. The CDR3 length is 15 residues. This chain's CDR3 is CASSRKEGGFNEQYF. In nucleotides, the CDR3 is TGCGCCAGCAGCCGCAAAGAGGGAGGGTTCAACGAGCAGTACTTC.

This chain joins TRBV11-2 and TRBJ2-2, with 9 bases fitting TRBD1. The CDR3 is 18 amino acids. The germline V gene encodes CDR1 SGHAT and CDR2 FQNNGV. V shed 3 bases and J 4 bases; nucleotides not matched to a gene: 12. The CDR3 sequence: CASSLAAGTGNPTGELFF. The CDR3 DNA reads TGTGCCAGCAGCTTGGCCGCCGGGACAGGGAACCCCACCGGGGAGCTGTTTTTT.

This chain uses TRBV10-3 with TRBJ2-1, with unresolved D. Between the trimmed V and J ends, which lost 4 bases and 2 bases, there was a span of 9 bases. The germline gives CDR1 ENHRY, CDR2 SYGVKD. There are 14 residues in the CDR3. The CDR3 DNA reads as TGTGCCATCAGTGCCCCAGAAGCCTACAATGAGCAGTTCTTC. Translation: CAISAPEAYNEQFF.

This clone was seen only once. This chain links TRBV12-3 or TRBV12-4 with TRBJ2-1; weak D call: TRBD1 (5 bases). The CDR3 contains 13 residues. Trimming cost V 1 base and J 7 bases, with 8 bases left between them. CDR3 coding DNA: TGTGCCAGCAGTTTAGACAGGAGAAATGAGCAGTTCTTC. Translated, it gives CASSLDRRNEQFF.

The chain is built from TRBV5-1 and TRBJ1-6; 8 positions agree with TRBD1. The CDR3 contains 13 residues. In germline, CDR1 is SGHRS, CDR2 YFSETQ. V lost 7 bases to trimming and J lost 6 bases; unmatched junction nucleotides: 3. The CDR3 spells CASGQGGNSPLHF. The CDR3 nucleotides read TGCGCCAGCGGACAGGGTGGTAATTCACCCCTCCACTTT.

The genes are TRBV24-1 and TRBJ2-2; 7 nucleotides match TRBD2. CDR1 is KGHDR, CDR2 SFDVKD, per germline. The CDR3 consists of 15 residues. J lost 5 bases, V lost 7 bases, and 9 bases had no gene match. The CDR3 coding sequence is TGTGCCACCAGCTCGGGGGGTCTAGGGACCGGGGAGCTGTTTTTT. This encodes CATSSGGLGTGELFF.

The gene calls are TRBV19 and TRBJ2-7; a possible D gene is TRBD2 (5 bases). The CDR3 runs 14 residues. Germline assignment: CDR1 LNHDA and CDR2 SQIVND (reference sequence). V was shortened by 5 bases and J by 5 bases, with 16 bases between the two germline ends. CDR3 nucleotides: TGTGCCAGTAGTGACGGGATTCCTCAAAACGAGCAGTACTTC. This encodes CASSDGIPQNEQYF.

This clone occurred once. The rearrangement joins TRBV10-3 to TRBJ1-2; a weak D match, TRBD1 (5 bases). The CDR3 contains 13 residues. The germline V and J ends were trimmed by 2 bases and 8 bases, with 12 bases remaining between them. Germline V gives CDR1 ENHRY, CDR2 SYGVKD. The CDR3 loop is CAISEPGHSGYTF. In DNA form, the CDR3 reads TGTGCCATCAGTGAGCCCGGACACAGCGGCTACACCTTC.

The chain is built from TRBV7-6 and TRBJ1-2; 9 bases line up with TRBD1. Germline V gene data show CDR1 as SGHVS and CDR2 as FNYEAQ. Trimming cost V 5 bases and J 2 bases; bases outside gene matches: 6. This CDR3 is built from 15 residues. The CDR3 bases are TGTGCCAGCAGCCTTTCCGGGACAGGGAACTATGGCTACACCTTC. It codes for CASSLSGTGNYGYTF.

The chain employs TRBV6-1 and TRBJ1-5; TRBD1 might be the D (5 bases). Germline V lookup: CDR1 MNHNS, CDR2 SASEGT. With 4 bases removed from V and 2 bases from J, the gap between germline ends came to 15 bases. The CDR3 is 16 residues long. CDR3 region: CASSAPKVRGNQPQHF. Here the CDR3 DNA reads TGTGCCAGCAGTGCCCCAAAGGTCAGGGGCAATCAGCCCCAGCATTTT.

J is TRBJ1-1 and V is TRBV10-2; 8 bases align to TRBD1. Losses at the gene ends were 8 bases for V and 2 bases for J; bases not matched to a gene: 7. Germline loops: CDR1 WSHSY, CDR2 SAAADI. CDR3 length equals 14 residues. The CDR3 bases are TGCGCCAGCCGGACGGGACAGGATAACACTGAAGCTTTCTTT. Translation: CASRTGQDNTEAFF.

The chain links TRBV6-5 to TRBJ2-7; TRBD2 is a possible D gene (5 bases). The germline V and J ends were trimmed by 6 bases and 1 base, with 10 bases remaining between them. Germline CDR1 and CDR2: MNHEY and SVGAGI. This CDR3 has 13 residues. CDR3 DNA: TGTGCCAGCAGACGGGAATCATCCTACGAGCAGTACTTC. Translating gives CASRRESSYEQYF.

The chain uses TRBV30 and TRBJ1-1; D is ambiguous. Germline V gene lookup returns CDR1 GTSNPN and CDR2 SVGIG (reference sequence). V was pared by 2 bases and J by 1 base, with 8 bases between. The CDR3 sequence is 13 residues long. The CDR3 loop reads CAWSNGGNTEAFF. The CDR3 DNA is TGTGCCTGGAGTAACGGTGGGAACACTGAAGCTTTCTTT.

The genes are TRBV7-6 and TRBJ1-2, with D perhaps matching TRBD1 (5 bases). The germline V and J ends were trimmed by 1 base and 4 bases, with 10 bases remaining between them. CDR1 is SGHVS and CDR2 is FNYEAQ in the germline V gene. The CDR3 sequence is 14 residues long. The chain's CDR3 is CASSLGRGFYGYTF. CDR3 sequence (DNA): TGTGCCAGCAGCTTAGGTAGGGGCTTCTATGGCTACACCTTC.

Notes on this clone: A read error may account for a junction end that differs from germline. The chain carries TRBV7-2 and TRBJ1-2; D is unresolved. The CDR3 totals 16 residues. Germline V gene lookup returns CDR1 SGHTA and CDR2 FQGNSA. As DNA, the CDR3 is TGTGCCAGCATCTTATCCCGCCAGGTGCTCAACTATGGCTACACCTTC. It is translated as CASILSRQVLNYGYTF.

The gene calls are TRBV5-6 and TRBJ2-1, with D tentatively TRBD1 (6 bases). Germline V CDR1 and CDR2: SGHDT, YYEEEE. This CDR3 contains 16 residues. With 0 bases removed from V and 6 bases from J, the gap between germline ends came to 16 bases. The CDR3 is CASSLGGPMSLNEQFF. The DNA for the CDR3 is TGTGCCAGCAGCTTGGGGGGGCCTATGTCTCTCAATGAGCAGTTCTTC.

V is TRBV18 and J is TRBJ2-1, with 9 bases lining up with TRBD2. Germline CDR1 and CDR2: KGHSH and LQKENI. The CDR3 consists of 16 residues. With V trimmed by 2 bases and J by 9 bases, 11 bases remained unmatched. CDR3 in amino acids: CASSPRGPGLAPEQFF. The CDR3 DNA sequence: TGTGCCAGCTCACCAAGGGGTCCGGGACTAGCCCCTGAGCAGTTCTTC.

A remark on this clone: No conserved phenylalanine or tryptophan ends this CDR3, so it is likely a read error. It is unclear where the CDR3 begins or ends on the DNA, so no DNA is shown, and the CDR3 is as TCRdb lists it. The rearrangement joins TRBV19 to TRBJ1-2; no DNA check was done on the table's D call, TRBD1. Germline assignment: CDR1 LNHDA and CDR2 SQIVND (reference sequence). The CDR3 is made up of 14 amino acids, end residues included. This chain's CDR3 is CASSIAGQGSTIYL.

This clone was counted between two and nine times. The chain joins TRBV4-2 to TRBJ2-1; D call uncertain. The V gene's germline CDR1 is LGHNA and CDR2 YNFKEQ. The CDR3 covers 12 residues. The ends were cut back, 2 bases at V and 8 bases at J, with 7 bases in the middle. The CDR3 DNA reads as TGTGCCAGCAGCCAATACTCCTATGAGCAGTTCTTC. This gives the protein CASSQYSYEQFF.